The clone carrying this TCR beta chain has ten or more counts. Antigen: not known. Treatment of any kind had been given to no patient before thyroid surgery. V was pared by 3 bases and J by 1 base, with 3 bases of the junction left unmatched. The CDR3 sequence is 16 residues long. Germline assignment: CDR1 SGDLS and CDR2 YYNGEE. These data originate in a study of metastatic and nonmetastatic thyroid tumors. General study results and limits: As reported, TCR beta diversity in blood and tumor was significantly higher in malignant thyroid tumors than in benign nodules.

TCRdb re-called clones from the PCR reads using MiXCR. Of about 14,000 clones in the sample, approximately 28% were seen once. This rearrangement joins TRBV9 to TRBJ2-5, with 13 bases lining up with TRBD2. The sequence was obtained from a female donor with papillary thyroid cancer or a benign thyroid nodule (not recorded which). Some clones in this sample may be carry-over from other donors' samples. The sequencing sample was made of tumor tissue. CDR3 sequence reads: CASSARLAGGQETQYF. CDR3 coding DNA: TGTGCCAGCAGCGCCCGACTAGCGGGGGGCCAAGAGACCCAGTACTTC.